This entry lists 30 T cell receptor beta chains sequenced from one sample in a study of T-cell reconstitution after alpha-beta-depleted transplantation in children. TCRbeta library preparation incorporated unique molecular identifiers. TCRdb ran MiXCR on the PCR reads and lists one entry per CDR3 protein. The sample has 700,000 to 950,000 distinct CDR3 sequences, under 20% seen once. Sequencing used PBMCs, mostly from graft donor cells, obtained 360 days after TCRalphabeta/CD19-depleted stem cell transplant. These receptor sequences come from a male patient under 18 who had a stem cell transplant for acute lymphoblastic leukemia, so the T cells may come from the graft donor.

This clonotype was observed many times. The chain combines TRBV29-1 with TRBJ2-2; tentative D call: TRBD1 (5 bases). The V gene lost 5 bases and the J gene lost 1 base, with 8 bases spanning the gap. CDR1 and CDR2 (germline): SQVTM, ANQGSEA. The CDR3 is 13 residues long. The CDR3 loop is CSVNTGNTGELFF. As DNA, the CDR3 is TGCAGCGTTAATACAGGGAACACCGGGGAGCTGTTTTTT.

The rearrangement uses TRBV2 and TRBJ2-1, with 7 bases aligning to TRBD2. The germline V gene has CDR1 SNHLY and CDR2 FYNNEI. V lost 2 bases, J lost 4 bases, and 8 bases stayed unmatched. CDR3 length equals 16 residues. CDR3 sequence: CASSEPREVQYNEQFF. Here the CDR3 DNA reads TGTGCCAGCAGTGAACCCCGGGAGGTTCAATACAATGAGCAGTTCTTC.

The chain has TRBV20-1 and TRBJ2-7, with 7 bases matching TRBD1. The CDR3 totals 14 residues. With 5 bases clipped from V and 3 bases from J, the junction kept 10 bases outside the gene matches. Germline V gene lookup returns CDR1 DFQATT and CDR2 SNEGSKA (reference sequence). As DNA, the CDR3 is TGCAGTGCTCGCTTCCTAAGACAGGGCTACGAGCAGTACTTC. This codes for CSARFLRQGYEQYF.

Only a few counts were recorded for this clonotype. The chain carries TRBV15 and TRBJ2-7, with 10 bases lining up with TRBD2. After removal of 3 bases from V and 7 bases from J, the junction contained 6 bases not matched to a gene. The V gene's germline CDR1 is LNHNV and CDR2 YYDKDF (reference sequence). The CDR3 is 14 amino acids. CDR3 sequence: CATSSLAGAGEQYF. As DNA, the CDR3 is TGTGCCACCAGCAGCCTAGCGGGAGCGGGGGAGCAGTACTTC.

The sample holds a few counts of this clonotype. This chain links TRBV18 with TRBJ2-3; no definite D call. This CDR3 has 15 residues. CDR1 and CDR2 from the germline V gene are KGHSH and LQKENI. The V gene lost 0 bases and the J gene lost 2 bases, with 9 bases spanning the gap. CDR3 sequence: CASSPPARSTDTQYF. For the CDR3, the DNA is TGTGCCAGCTCACCACCGGCCAGGTCCACAGATACGCAGTATTTT.

This clonotype has ten or more counts. The genes are TRBV29-1 and TRBJ2-7; D perhaps matches TRBD2 (5 bases). CDR1 and CDR2 from the germline V gene are SQVTM and ANQGSEA. Trimming removed 6 bases from V and 0 bases from J, with 12 bases in between. The CDR3 is 13 residues long. In DNA form, the CDR3 reads TGCAGCGTCGTTAGCGTTAGCTCCTACGAGCAGTACTTC. Translated, it gives CSVVSVSSYEQYF.

There are a few counts of this clonotype. The chain is built from TRBV7-9 and TRBJ2-5; possible D gene TRBD2, 7 bases. This CDR3 region has 16 residues. V dropped 2 bases and J dropped 1 base, with 14 bases sitting between them. The germline CDR1 and CDR2 sequences are SEHNR and FQNEAQ (reference sequence). CDR3 sequence: CASSLMGGGRQETQYF. The CDR3 bases are TGTGCCAGCAGCTTAATGGGGGGGGGCCGCCAAGAGACCCAGTACTTC.

The chain joins TRBV6-5 to TRBJ2-1; weak D call: TRBD1 (5 bases). The germline V gene encodes CDR1 MNHEY and CDR2 SVGAGI. This CDR3 region has 14 residues. The V gene lost 3 bases and the J gene lost 5 bases, with 11 bases spanning the gap. The CDR3 region has the DNA TGTGCCAGCAGTTATGTCAGGGAAGACAATGAGCAGTTCTTC. It codes for CASSYVREDNEQFF.

In this sample, this clonotype turned up many times. V is TRBV7-9 and J is TRBJ1-1, with D perhaps matching TRBD1 (5 bases). Germline-derived CDR1 and CDR2 are SEHNR and FQNEAQ (reference sequence). The CDR3 runs to 15 residues. V dropped 6 bases and J dropped 0 bases, with 14 bases sitting between them. The DNA for the CDR3 is TGTGCCAGCAGTACTGACAGAACGTTGAACACTGAAGCTTTCTTT. Its protein is CASSTDRTLNTEAFF.

With regard to this clonotype: At one boundary the junction diverges from the germline segment, which might be a read error. This sequence joins TRBV3-1 and TRBJ2-7; 9 positions agree with TRBD2. The germline V gene encodes CDR1 LGHDT and CDR2 YNNKEL (reference sequence). The CDR3 is 13 amino acids. CDR3 amino acids: CASSHGAGGLPLF. The CDR3 nucleotides are TGTGCCAGCAGCCACGGCGCGGGAGGGCTCCCCCTCTTC.

CDR3 in DNA: TGCGCCAGCAGCCAAGATTCACTAGCGCCGAACACCGGGGAGCTGTTTTTT. Its translation is CASSQDSLAPNTGELFF. The rearrangement links TRBV4-1 to TRBJ2-2, with TRBD2 matching 7 bases. V was pared by 0 bases and J by 0 bases, with 4 bases of the junction left unmatched. The CDR3 totals 17 residues. Per the germline V gene, CDR1 is MGHRA and CDR2 is YSYEKL.

The gene calls are TRBV27 and TRBJ2-1, with 12 bases identical to TRBD2. Trimming at V came to 5 bases and at J to 4 bases, leaving 15 bases not matched to a gene. Germline V gene sequence: CDR1 MNHEY, CDR2 SMNVEV (reference sequence). The CDR3 runs to 19 residues. Here the CDR3 reads CASSLRLAGEWDGYNEQFF. The CDR3 coding sequence is TGTGCCAGCAGTCTCCGACTAGCGGGAGAGTGGGATGGATACAATGAGCAGTTCTTC.

V gene TRBV7-6 combines with J gene TRBJ2-7; possibly TRBD1 for D (5 bases). The V gene lost 1 base and the J gene lost 4 bases, with 14 bases spanning the gap. CDR1 and CDR2 from the germline V gene are SGHVS and FNYEAQ. This CDR3 contains 15 residues. The CDR3 bases are TGTGCCAGCAGCTTAGAAGTGGCAGGGTGGTACGAGCAGTACTTC. Translating it yields CASSLEVAGWYEQYF.

This clonotype has more than one count but fewer than ten. The chain combines TRBV29-1 with TRBJ2-1; tentatively, D is TRBD1 (8 bases). Trimming cost V 4 bases and J 9 bases, with 34 bases left between them. Germline loops: CDR1 SQVTM, CDR2 ANQGSEA. This CDR3 spans 19 amino acids. The CDR3 nucleotides are TGCAGCGTTGTCCGGGCAGGGGGCTATCCCTCTCCAGGGGGGGGTGAGCAGTTCTTC. Residues: CSVVRAGGYPSPGGGEQFF.

A few counts support this clonotype. The CDR3: CASSQGGLRSPYNEQFF. The CDR3 DNA sequence: TGCGCCAGCAGCCAAGGTGGATTGAGGTCCCCCTACAATGAGCAGTTCTTC. The chain joins TRBV4-1 to TRBJ2-1, with D hard to call. CDR1 is MGHRA and CDR2 is YSYEKL in the germline V gene. Trimming left V 1 base short and J 2 bases short, with 15 bases between. This CDR3 is 17 amino acids long.

CDR3 loop: CASSELTSGPIYNEQFF. CDR3 DNA sequence: TGTGCCAGCAGTGAATTGACTAGCGGCCCGATTTACAATGAGCAGTTCTTC. This rearrangement joins TRBV6-1 to TRBJ2-1; 9 bases fit TRBD2. This CDR3 spans 17 amino acids. Trimming cost V 2 bases and J 4 bases; bases outside gene matches: 9. CDR1 MNHNS and CDR2 SASEGT come from the germline V gene.

This rearrangement joins TRBV20-1 to TRBJ2-7; TRBD2 matches 8 bases. The CDR3 length is 14 residues. The germline gives CDR1 DFQATT, CDR2 SNEGSKA (reference sequence). Trimming at V came to 3 bases and at J to 0 bases, leaving 4 bases not matched to a gene. CDR3 DNA: TGCAGTGCTAGCCCCAGCGGGAGCTCCTACGAGCAGTACTTC. Its protein is CSASPSGSSYEQYF.

This clonotype occurred many times. This rearrangement joins TRBV20-1 to TRBJ2-5; the match to TRBD2 covers 9 bases. The CDR3 totals 14 residues. Germline loops: CDR1 DFQATT, CDR2 SNEGSKA (reference sequence). Unmatched junction bases numbered 7, after V lost 6 bases and J lost 2 bases. CDR3 coding DNA: TGCAGTGCAGCTCTAGCGGGGTTTCAAGAGACCCAGTACTTC. This gives the protein CSAALAGFQETQYF.

DNA for the CDR3: TGCGCCAGCAGCTGGGGGGACAGCTTGAACACTGAAGCTTTCTTT. Protein sequence: CASSWGDSLNTEAFF. The V gene is TRBV5-1, the J gene TRBJ1-1; 7 bases are shared with TRBD1. The CDR3 runs to 15 residues. Germline V lookup: CDR1 SGHRS, CDR2 YFSETQ. V shed 3 bases and J 0 bases; nucleotides not matched to a gene: 5.

This chain links TRBV7-4 with TRBJ2-4; TRBD1 matches 8 bases. This CDR3 comprises 17 residues. The germline CDR1 and CDR2 sequences are SGHVT and SQSDAQ. V dropped 3 bases and J dropped 1; count of bases not matched to a gene: 8. In nucleotides, the CDR3 is TGTGCCAGCAGCTTGGGGCTCAGGGGGCTGGCCAAAAACATTCAGTACTTC. Translated, it gives CASSLGLRGLAKNIQYF. Together with reference TRBV7-4 and TRBJ2-4, the CDR3 gives the full variable domain: GAGVSQSPRYKVAKRGRDVALRCDSISGHVTLYWYRQTLGQGSEVLTYSQSDAQRDKSGRPSGRFSAERPERSVSTLKIQRTEQGDSAVYLCASSLGLRGLAKNIQYFGAGTRLSVL.

This clonotype showed up just a few times. V and J are TRBV27 and TRBJ2-3; unclear D gene. The CDR3 totals 13 residues. Germline V gene data show CDR1 as MNHEY and CDR2 as SMNVEV (reference sequence). Trimming left V 6 bases short and J 0 bases short, with 7 bases between. The CDR3 DNA sequence: TGTGCCAGCAGCAGACCTAGCACAGATACGCAGTATTTT. As protein: CASSRPSTDTQYF.

This clonotype has a handful of counts. The chain couples TRBV6-1 to TRBJ2-5; TRBD2 matches 9 bases. This CDR3 is built from 16 residues. Germline V CDR1 and CDR2: MNHNS, SASEGT. Unmatched junction bases numbered 9, after V lost 2 bases and J lost 5 bases. In DNA, the CDR3 is TGTGCCAGCAGTGAACCGCTAGCGGGATTAAGGGAGACCCAGTACTTC. Translated, it gives CASSEPLAGLRETQYF.

The gene calls are TRBV10-1 and TRBJ2-3, with TRBD2 matching 10 bases. J gave up 4 bases and V 4 bases, and 8 bases lay outside the gene matches. The V gene's germline CDR1 is WNHNN and CDR2 SYGVQD (reference sequence). The CDR3 consists of 16 residues. The CDR3 DNA sequence: TGCGCCAGCAGTGTGTCTCTAGCGGGAGCAGCAGATACGCAGTATTTT. Translated, it gives CASSVSLAGAADTQYF.

The gene calls are TRBV10-3 and TRBJ2-7; TRBD1 matches 7 bases. Germline assignment: CDR1 ENHRY and CDR2 SYGVKD. The V and J ends lost 2 bases and 1 base, in that order; junction bases with no gene match: 5. This CDR3 has 15 amino acids. The CDR3 is CAISEGTVLSYEQYF. Here the CDR3 DNA reads TGTGCCATCAGTGAGGGGACAGTGCTTTCCTACGAGCAGTACTTC.

This clonotype was picked up a small number of times. V usage is TRBV28 and J usage is TRBJ2-7; D remains ambiguous. The CDR3 is made up of 13 amino acids. The ends were cut back, 2 bases at V and 7 bases at J, with 12 bases in the middle. Germline V gene sequence: CDR1 MDHEN, CDR2 SYDVKM. The CDR3 DNA follows: TGTGCCAGCAGTTTAAGCCCTTTTGCGGAGCAGTACTTC. This gives the protein CASSLSPFAEQYF.

The genes are TRBV7-9 and TRBJ2-1; D might be TRBD2 (6 bases). V was shortened by 0 bases and J by 4 bases, with 13 bases between the two germline ends. This CDR3 region has 16 residues. CDR1 is SEHNR and CDR2 is FQNEAQ in the germline V gene (reference sequence). CDR3 loop: CASSLATSSRYNEQFF. The CDR3 DNA is TGTGCCAGCAGCTTAGCTACTAGCAGCCGTTACAATGAGCAGTTCTTC.

In nucleotides, the CDR3 is TGTGCCAGCAGCTCACACCATGGCTACACCTTC. Its translation: CASSSHHGYTF. The chain links TRBV13 to TRBJ1-2; no clear D. The CDR3 sequence is 11 residues long. V was shortened by 4 bases and J by 6 bases, with 6 bases between the two germline ends. CDR1 and CDR2 (germline): PRHDT, FYEKMQ (reference sequence).

The rearrangement uses TRBV12-3 or TRBV12-4 and TRBJ2-3; TRBD2 aligns across 15 bases. Trimming at V came to 4 bases and at J to 7 bases, leaving 3 bases not matched to a gene. CDR3 size: 15 residues. CDR3 sequence reads: CASSWGLAGGHTQYF. CDR3 coding DNA: TGTGCCAGCAGTTGGGGACTAGCGGGAGGTCATACGCAGTATTTT.

The CDR3: CASRSPGQGAKKTQYF. DNA of the CDR3: TGCGCCAGCAGATCACCGGGACAGGGGGCGAAAAAGACCCAGTACTTC. The chain uses TRBV4-1 and TRBJ2-5, with 12 nucleotides matching TRBD1. From germline, CDR1 is MGHRA and CDR2 YSYEKL. This CDR3 comprises 16 residues. The V gene end was trimmed by 6 bases and the J gene end by 6 bases; junction bases not matched to a gene: 11.

The chain carries TRBV11-2 and TRBJ1-4; 9 bases fit TRBD1. V shed 7 bases and J 9 bases; nucleotides not matched to a gene: 15. Germline V lookup: CDR1 SGHAT, CDR2 FQNNGV. This CDR3 contains 16 residues. Here the CDR3 reads CASTALGTGQAKKLFF. Here the CDR3 DNA reads TGTGCCAGCACAGCTTTAGGGACAGGGCAGGCGAAAAAACTGTTTTTT.